This T cell receptor beta chain was identified during a study of cytomegalovirus exposure and HLA in healthy donors. Study-level results: Subsequent analysis showed first-cohort TCR clusters tending to co-occur in around 130 validation repertoires.

The repertoire was sequenced with immunoSEQ multiplex PCR; TCRdb's copy has only in-frame clones and lacks some. The sample holds roughly 330,000 clones, about nine tenths seen once. With regard to this clone: The antigen remains unidentified.

The CDR3 is 13 amino acids. Germline CDR1 and CDR2: MNHEY and SVGAGI. Between the trimmed V and J ends, which lost 0 bases and 8 bases, there was a span of 7 bases. Sequencing was performed on PBMCs. The chain uses TRBV6-5 and TRBJ1-4; a possible D gene is TRBD1 (5 bases). This receptor was identified in a woman aged 25 to 39 in good health and CMV-seropositive. The DNA for the CDR3 is TGTGCCAGCAGTTACTCGCAGGGAGAAAAACTGTTTTTT. It translates to CASSYSQGEKLFF.